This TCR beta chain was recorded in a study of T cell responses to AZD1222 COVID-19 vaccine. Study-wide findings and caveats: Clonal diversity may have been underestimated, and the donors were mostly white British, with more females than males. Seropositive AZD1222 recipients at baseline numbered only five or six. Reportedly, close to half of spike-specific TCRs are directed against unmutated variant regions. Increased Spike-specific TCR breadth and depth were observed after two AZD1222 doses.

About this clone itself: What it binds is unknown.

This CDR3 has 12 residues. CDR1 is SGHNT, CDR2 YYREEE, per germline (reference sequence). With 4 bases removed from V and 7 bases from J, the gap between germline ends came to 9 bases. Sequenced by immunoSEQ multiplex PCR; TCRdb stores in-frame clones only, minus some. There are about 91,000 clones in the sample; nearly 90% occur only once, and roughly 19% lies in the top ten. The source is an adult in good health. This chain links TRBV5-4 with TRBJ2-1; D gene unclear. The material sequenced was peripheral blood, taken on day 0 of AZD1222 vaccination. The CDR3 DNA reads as TGTGCCAGCAGCCCCGCCGGGAATGAGCAGTTCTTC. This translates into CASSPAGNEQFF.